The present entry profiles one T cell receptor (beta chain) with its context. Its target is unknown. The data are from a study of T cell responses to AZD1222 COVID-19 vaccine. V was cut by 7 bases and J by 5 bases, with 13 bases left in between. Germline loops: CDR1 SQVTM, CDR2 ANQGSEA. CDR3 length: 12 residues. Findings and caveats of the study: White British ancestry dominated among donors, who included more females, and clonal diversity was possibly underestimated. The peak T cell response came first, and repertoires were sampled only after it.

Sequencing was performed with immunoSEQ multiplex PCR; in TCRdb, only in-frame clones are kept and a portion is missing. The sample lists 100,000 to 150,000 clones; around nine tenths were seen once. The sequencing used peripheral blood, collected on day 0 of AZD1222 vaccination. This chain uses TRBV29-1 with TRBJ2-3, with D possibly TRBD2 on 5 matching bases. The TCR sequence derives from an adult in good health. The CDR3 DNA is TGCAGCGCTGGAGGAAGGGAAGATACGCAGTATTTT. Encoded protein: CSAGGREDTQYF.